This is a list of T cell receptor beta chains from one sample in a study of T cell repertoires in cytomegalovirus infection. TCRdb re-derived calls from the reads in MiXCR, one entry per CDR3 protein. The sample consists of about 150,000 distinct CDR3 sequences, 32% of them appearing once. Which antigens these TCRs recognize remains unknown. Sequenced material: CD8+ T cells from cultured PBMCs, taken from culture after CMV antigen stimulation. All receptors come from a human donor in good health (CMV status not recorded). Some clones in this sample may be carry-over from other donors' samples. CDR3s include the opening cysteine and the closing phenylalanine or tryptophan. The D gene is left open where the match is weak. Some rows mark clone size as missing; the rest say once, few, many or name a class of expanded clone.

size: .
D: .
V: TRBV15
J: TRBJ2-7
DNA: TGTGCCACCAGCAGAGATCGGGGTGAGCAGTACTTC
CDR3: CATSRDRGEQYF

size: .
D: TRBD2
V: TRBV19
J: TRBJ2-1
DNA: TGTGCCAGTAGGCCGGGACTAGAAGTTTACAATGAGCAGTTCTTC
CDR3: CASRPGLEVYNEQFF

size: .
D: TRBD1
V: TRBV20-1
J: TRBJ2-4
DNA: TGCAGTGCTACGGGACAGGTCAATCTAGGGACTGTTACCAAAAACATTCAGTACTTC
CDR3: CSATGQVNLGTVTKNIQYF

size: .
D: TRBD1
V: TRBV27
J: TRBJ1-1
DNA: TGTGCCAGCAGTACCCCGGACAGGGAAGGAATCACTGAAGCTTTCTTT
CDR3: CASSTPDREGITEAFF

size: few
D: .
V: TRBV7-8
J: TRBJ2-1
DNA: TGTGCCAGCAGCTTCATAGGAAACAATGAGCAGTTCTTC
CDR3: CASSFIGNNEQFF

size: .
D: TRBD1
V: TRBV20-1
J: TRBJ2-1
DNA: TGCAGTGCTAGAGATTTGTTCTTGACAGGGTACAATGAGCAGTTCTTC
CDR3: CSARDLFLTGYNEQFF

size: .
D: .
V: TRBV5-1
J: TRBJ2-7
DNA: TGCGCCAGCAGCTTCCCACAGGGAGGGCCCAACGAGCAGTACTTC
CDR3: CASSFPQGGPNEQYF

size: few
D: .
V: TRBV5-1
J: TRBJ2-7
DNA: TGCGCCAGCAACCTCGAAGGGGGTGGAGGCTTAGTCTCCTACGAGCAGTACTTC
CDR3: CASNLEGGGGLVSYEQYF

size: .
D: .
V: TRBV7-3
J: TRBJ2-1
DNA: TGTGCCAGCAGCTTAAGGGCGAATCTAAAATCCTACAATGAGCAGTTCTTC
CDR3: CASSLRANLKSYNEQFF

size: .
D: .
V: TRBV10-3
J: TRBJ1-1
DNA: TGTGCCATCAGTGAGTACAGGGACGCTGAAGCTTTCTTT
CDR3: CAISEYRDAEAFF

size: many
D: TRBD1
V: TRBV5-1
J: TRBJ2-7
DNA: TGTGCCAGCAGCCTGAGACAGGGGTCCTACGAGCAGTACTTC
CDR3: CASSLRQGSYEQYF

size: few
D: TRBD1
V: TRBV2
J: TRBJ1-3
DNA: TGTGCCAGCAGGGACAGGGGCGGAGGAAACACCATATATTTT
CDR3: CASRDRGGGNTIYF

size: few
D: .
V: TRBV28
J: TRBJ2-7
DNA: TGTGCCAGCAGTTCCCAGGACAGCTCCTACGAGCAGTACTTC
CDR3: CASSSQDSSYEQYF

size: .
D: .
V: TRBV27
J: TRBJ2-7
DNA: TGTGCCAGCAGTTTCGGGAAGAGCTACGAGCAGTACTTC
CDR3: CASSFGKSYEQYF

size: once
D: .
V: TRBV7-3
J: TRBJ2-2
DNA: TGTGCCAGCAGCTTACAAACCGGGGAGCTGTTTTTT
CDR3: CASSLQTGELFF

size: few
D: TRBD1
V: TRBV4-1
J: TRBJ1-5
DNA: TGCGCCAGCAGCCAAGTAACAGGGGGCTCTCAGCCCCAGCATTTT
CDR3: CASSQVTGGSQPQHF

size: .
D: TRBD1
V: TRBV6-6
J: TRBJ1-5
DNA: TGTGCCAGCACCCTTGGGACAGGACTAGATCAGCCCCAGCATTTT
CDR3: CASTLGTGLDQPQHF

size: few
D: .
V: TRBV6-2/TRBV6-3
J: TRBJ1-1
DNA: TGTGCCAGCAGTTACACCCCCGGGACTGGCGACACTGAAGCTTTCTTT
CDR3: CASSYTPGTGDTEAFF

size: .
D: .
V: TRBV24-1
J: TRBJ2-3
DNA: TGTGCCACCAGTACGGGGGGCGTCCGAGATACGCAGTATTTT
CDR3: CATSTGGVRDTQYF

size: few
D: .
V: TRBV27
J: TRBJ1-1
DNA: TGTGCCAGCAGTTTCGTAGGCACTGAAGCTTTCTTT
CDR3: CASSFVGTEAFF

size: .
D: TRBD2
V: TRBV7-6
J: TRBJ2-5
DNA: TGTGCCAGCAGCTCTACGGGACTAGTCCAAGAGACCCAGTACTTC
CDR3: CASSSTGLVQETQYF

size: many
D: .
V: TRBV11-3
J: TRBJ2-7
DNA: TGTGCCAGCAGCTTAGATTGGGGGAGCTCCTACGAGCAGTACTTC
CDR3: CASSLDWGSSYEQYF

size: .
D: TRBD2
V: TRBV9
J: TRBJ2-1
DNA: TGTGCCAGCAGCGCCCGACTAGCGGGGGGTTACAATGAGCAGTTCTTC
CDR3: CASSARLAGGYNEQFF

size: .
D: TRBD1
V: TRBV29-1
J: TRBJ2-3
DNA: TGCAGCGTTGAAGGGACAGGGAGCACAGATACGCAGTATTTT
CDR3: CSVEGTGSTDTQYF

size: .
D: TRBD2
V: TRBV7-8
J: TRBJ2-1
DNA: TGTGCCAGCACCGTCCTGAGCGGGGGGCACAATGAGCAGTTCTTC
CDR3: CASTVLSGGHNEQFF

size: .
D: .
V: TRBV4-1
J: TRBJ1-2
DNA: TGCGCCAGCAGCCAAGGGCATTCATATGGCTACACCTTC
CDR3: CASSQGHSYGYTF

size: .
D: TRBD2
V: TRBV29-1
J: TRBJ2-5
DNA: TGCAGCGTTGACGGTGGGAGCGGGGGCCAAGAGACCCAGTACTTC
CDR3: CSVDGGSGGQETQYF

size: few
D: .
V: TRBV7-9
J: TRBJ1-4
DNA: TGTGCCAGCAGCTCCTTACGGGAACTGTTTTTT
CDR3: CASSSLRELFF

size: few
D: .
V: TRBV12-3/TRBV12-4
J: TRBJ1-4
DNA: TGTGCCAGCAGGGGGGGTCTTGAGGAAAAGCTGTTTTTT
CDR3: CASRGGLEEKLFF

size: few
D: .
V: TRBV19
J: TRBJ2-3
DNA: TGTGCCAGTAGTACCTCGTTGCGGCGCTACACAGATACGCAGTATTTT
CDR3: CASSTSLRRYTDTQYF

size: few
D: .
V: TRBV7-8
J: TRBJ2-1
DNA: TGTGCCAGCAACGACTACTACAATGAGCAGTTCTTC
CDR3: CASNDYYNEQFF

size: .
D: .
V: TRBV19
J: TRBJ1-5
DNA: TGTGCCAGTCGCGGGCGGTACTATAGCAATCAGCCCCAGCATTTT
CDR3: CASRGRYYSNQPQHF

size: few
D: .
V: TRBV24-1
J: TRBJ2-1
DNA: TGTGCCACCAGTGATTTGTTCGACAATGAGCAGTTCTTC
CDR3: CATSDLFDNEQFF

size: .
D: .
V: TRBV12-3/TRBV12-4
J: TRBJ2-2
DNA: TGTGCCAGCAGTTTAACGGCTTACACCGGGGAGCTGTTTTTT
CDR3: CASSLTAYTGELFF

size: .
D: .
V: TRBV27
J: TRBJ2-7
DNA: TGTGCCAGCAGTATGCGCGGGGAGAGGGAGCAGTACTTC
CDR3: CASSMRGEREQYF

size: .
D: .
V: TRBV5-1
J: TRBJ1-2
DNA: TGCGCCAGCAGCTTGGATGAAGGGGAAGGCTATGGCTACACCTTC
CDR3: CASSLDEGEGYGYTF

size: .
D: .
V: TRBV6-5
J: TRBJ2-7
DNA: TGTGCCAGCAGTTACTCGGGAAAGGGGTCCTACGAGCAGTACTTC
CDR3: CASSYSGKGSYEQYF

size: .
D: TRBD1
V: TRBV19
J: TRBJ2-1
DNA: TGTGCCAGTAGTGTTCAGGGGGCGAAATACAATGAGCAGTTCTTC
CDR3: CASSVQGAKYNEQFF

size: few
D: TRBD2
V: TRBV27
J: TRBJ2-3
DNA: TGTGCCAGCAGTCCTGCCCGGACTAGCGGGGGCGATACGCAGTATTTT
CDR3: CASSPARTSGGDTQYF

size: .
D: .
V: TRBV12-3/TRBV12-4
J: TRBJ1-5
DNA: TGTGCCAGCAGTCAGAAGGCGAGGATCAAGCCCCAGCATTTT
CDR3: CASSQKARIKPQHF

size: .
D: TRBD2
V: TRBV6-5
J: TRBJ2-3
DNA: TGTGCCAGCAGAACCGAGCGGGGGGCATACACAGATACGCAGTATTTT
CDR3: CASRTERGAYTDTQYF

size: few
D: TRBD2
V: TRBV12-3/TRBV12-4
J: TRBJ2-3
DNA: TGTGCCAGCAGTCCCGGGACTAGCGGTGCAGATACGCAGTATTTT
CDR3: CASSPGTSGADTQYF

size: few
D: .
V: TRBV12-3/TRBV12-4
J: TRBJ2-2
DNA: TGTGCCAGCAGTTCCGGGGGTCTGAACACCGGGGAGCTGTTTTTT
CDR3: CASSSGGLNTGELFF

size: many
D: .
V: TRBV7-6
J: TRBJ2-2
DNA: TGTGCCAGCAGCTTCCCCGGACAGAGGGGCCCGAACACCGGGGAGCTGTTTTTT
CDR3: CASSFPGQRGPNTGELFF

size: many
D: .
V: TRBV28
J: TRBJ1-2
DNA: TGTGCCAGCAGTTTAACAGCAGGGGATGCGAATGGCTACACCTTC
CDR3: CASSLTAGDANGYTF

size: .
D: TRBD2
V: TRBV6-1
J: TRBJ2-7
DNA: TGTGCCAGCAGTGAAGATAGCGGGGGATACTACGAGCAGTACTTC
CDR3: CASSEDSGGYYEQYF

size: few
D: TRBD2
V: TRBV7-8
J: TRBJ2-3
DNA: TGTGCCAGCAGCCCCTTAGCGGGGGAGGGAACAGATACGCAGTATTTT
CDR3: CASSPLAGEGTDTQYF

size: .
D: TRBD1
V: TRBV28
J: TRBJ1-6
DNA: TGTGCCAGCAGTCCGCCCTATGGACAGGGGATACGCTCACCACTCCACTTT
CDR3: CASSPPYGQGIRSPLHF

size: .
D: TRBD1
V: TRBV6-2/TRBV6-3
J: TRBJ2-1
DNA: TGTGCCAGCAGTCACTGGGGGACAGGGCGGAATGAGCAGTTCTTC
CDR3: CASSHWGTGRNEQFF

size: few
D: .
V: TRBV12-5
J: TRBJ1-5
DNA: TGTGCTAGTGGTAACGGACCCCTCGGCCTTAATCAGCCCCAGCATTTT
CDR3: CASGNGPLGLNQPQHF

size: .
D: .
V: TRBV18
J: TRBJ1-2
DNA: TGTGCCAGCTCACCGGCAAGCGAGGGCAGGGCTAACTATGGCTACACCTTC
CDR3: CASSPASEGRANYGYTF

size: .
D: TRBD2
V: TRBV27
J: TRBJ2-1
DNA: TGTGCCAGCAGCCTAGCGGGGGCCATCAATGAGCAGTTCTTC
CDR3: CASSLAGAINEQFF

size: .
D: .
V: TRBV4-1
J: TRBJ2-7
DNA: TGCGCCAGCAGCCGGACCGCCGGGACCTCCTACGAGCAGTACTTC
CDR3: CASSRTAGTSYEQYF

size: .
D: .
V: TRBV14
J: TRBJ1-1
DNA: TGTGCCAGCAGCCAGGCGAGTCGTGGCACTGAAGCTTTCTTT
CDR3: CASSQASRGTEAFF

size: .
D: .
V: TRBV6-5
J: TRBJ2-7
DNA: TGTGCCAGCAGTTCCATCGGACAGCTCGGGCTGGACGAGCAGTACTTC
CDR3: CASSSIGQLGLDEQYF